This TCR beta chain derives from a study of T cell responses to AZD1222 COVID-19 vaccine. Study results and caveats: Vaccine-associated CD4 TCRs spanned spike, dominant at 160-218 and 743-854.

The repertoire was sequenced with immunoSEQ multiplex PCR; TCRdb's copy has only in-frame clones and lacks some. The sample comprises 95,000 to 150,000 clones, 70% to 90% of which are singletons, and less than 10% rests with the top ten. Of note for this clone: The target antigen is unknown.

The CDR3 is 15 residues long. The V and J ends lost 4 bases and 6 bases respectively, with 19 bases between them. Germline-derived CDR1 and CDR2 are SGHDT and YYEEEE. The sample consisted of peripheral blood, taken on day 0 of AZD1222 vaccination. This receptor was obtained from an adult in good health. The V gene is TRBV5-6, the J gene TRBJ1-1; D is ambiguous. As DNA, the CDR3 is TGTGCCAGCAGCAGTGAAGTTAGGATCCGTTCTGAAGCTTTCTTT. Translating gives CASSSEVRIRSEAFF.